Shown below are 9 T cell receptor beta chains from a single sample sequenced in a study of identical twins listed by TCRdb under 2016. The library was produced with 5' RACE. Sequencing was carried out with an Illumina HiSeq 2000. The public reads were run again by TCRdb, first through fastp at Q25 and then through MiXCR, and only productive beta chains were kept. For every CDR3 protein sequence, its rows merge into one entry that carries the most common genes and DNA. The sample table contains roughly 470,000 distinct CDR3 sequences; only one count was recorded for approximately 15% of them. More than 0.8% of the sample comes from the top ten. The same data also went into a second study, on yellow fever vaccine responses in identical twins.

The material sequenced was CD4+ T cells sorted from blood. The receptors derive from a woman younger than 30 in good health.

The sample holds a few counts of this clonotype. The chain recombines TRBV20-1 with TRBJ2-2; D not certain. CDR1 and CDR2 (germline): DFQATT, SNEGSKA (reference sequence). The CDR3 is made up of 12 amino acids. Trimming took 1 base from V and 6 from J, leaving 6 bases between them. CDR3 nucleotides: TGCAGTGCTAGAGGGGCGGCCGGGGAGCTGTTTTTT. Translating it yields CSARGAAGELFF.

This clonotype was counted only a few times. The chain employs TRBV27 and TRBJ1-4; D is ambiguous. From germline, CDR1 is MNHEY and CDR2 SMNVEV (reference sequence). The CDR3 has 16 amino acids. Trimming took 2 bases from V and 5 from J, leaving 15 bases between them. CDR3 loop: CASSLISAGENEKLFF. In DNA form, the CDR3 reads TGTGCCAGCAGTTTAATATCGGCAGGCGAAAATGAAAAACTGTTTTTT.

The rearrangement joins TRBV15 to TRBJ2-7; 8 bases match TRBD2. With V trimmed by 0 bases and J by 6 bases, 7 bases remained unmatched. This CDR3 has 15 amino acids. Germline CDR1 LNHNV, CDR2 YYDKDF (reference sequence). Here the CDR3 reads CATSRDFAGGAEQYF. CDR3 in DNA: TGTGCCACCAGCAGAGATTTTGCGGGAGGTGCCGAGCAGTACTTC.

This chain uses TRBV7-8 with TRBJ2-1; 12 bases agree with TRBD2. V shed 5 bases and J 7 bases; nucleotides not matched to a gene: 18. Germline-derived CDR1 and CDR2 are SGHVS and FQNEAQ. There are 19 residues in the CDR3. The chain's CDR3 is CASSPKTGLGLAGRNEQFF. Written as DNA, the CDR3 is TGTGCCAGCAGCCCGAAGACAGGGCTTGGACTAGCGGGGAGGAATGAGCAGTTCTTC.

The chain links TRBV18 to TRBJ2-2; no reliable D call. Per the germline V gene, CDR1 is KGHSH and CDR2 is LQKENI. The CDR3 length is 15 residues. V lost 3 bases and J lost 1, with 9 bases in between. The CDR3 coding sequence is TGTGCCAGCTCACCGCTGGACCAGAACACCGGGGAGCTGTTTTTT. Its translation: CASSPLDQNTGELFF.

This clonotype was counted between two and nine times. The V gene is TRBV20-1, the J gene TRBJ2-5; D gene uncertain. The CDR3 covers 14 residues. V gave up 2 bases and J gave up 4 bases, with 14 bases separating them. Germline CDR1 reads DFQATT; CDR2 reads SNEGSKA (reference sequence). The CDR3 DNA sequence: TGCAGTGCTAGATCCCGATCGATACGAGAGACCCAGTACTTC. Its translation is CSARSRSIRETQYF.

This sequence joins TRBV5-1 and TRBJ2-7; D is ambiguous. Trimming pared 0 bases from V and 3 bases from J, leaving 13 bases between. In germline, CDR1 is SGHRS, CDR2 YFSETQ. The CDR3 spans 15 residues. The CDR3 spells CASSLDARPHYEQYF. In DNA form, the CDR3 reads TGCGCCAGCAGCTTGGATGCGCGGCCTCACTACGAGCAGTACTTC. Complete variable domain (other parts from reference TRBV5-1 and TRBJ2-7): KAGVTQTPRYLIKTRGQQVTLSCSPISGHRSVSWYQQTPGQGLQFLFEYFSETQRNKGNFPGRFSGRQFSNSRSEMNVSTLELGDSALYLCASSLDARPHYEQYFGPGTRLTVT.

The sample holds many counts of this clonotype. J is TRBJ2-3 and V is TRBV20-1, with D hard to call. Germline loops: CDR1 DFQATT, CDR2 SNEGSKA (reference sequence). This CDR3 is built from 14 residues. V dropped 6 bases and J dropped 1 base, with 14 bases sitting between them. The CDR3 DNA reads as TGCAGTGCCCGAATTCGGGTGGGCACAGATACGCAGTATTTT. Its protein is CSARIRVGTDTQYF.

This clonotype was counted a few times. CDR3 region: CASSPVGTGGEYEQYF. Here the CDR3 DNA reads TGTGCCAGCAGTCCAGTCGGGACAGGGGGCGAGTACGAGCAGTACTTC. This chain connects TRBV28 to TRBJ2-7, with 12 nucleotides matching TRBD1. Per germline, CDR1 MDHEN and CDR2 SYDVKM. The CDR3 is 16 residues long. With V trimmed by 5 bases and J by 4 bases, 9 bases remained unmatched.